This paragraph reports one TCR beta chain. The germline V gene encodes CDR1 SQVTM and CDR2 ANQGSEA. The CDR3 sequence is 18 residues long. The V gene end was trimmed by 3 bases and the J gene end by 5 bases; junction bases not matched to a gene: 17. These data belong to a study of blood T cell repertoires in COVID-19. Study-wide background: Researchers got acute and convalescent COVID-19 samples from the United States, Italy and Spain. In each case, the material was cDNA or gDNA derived from T cells, B-cell-depleted T cells, or PBMCs.

The repertoire was sequenced with immunoSEQ multiplex PCR; TCRdb's copy has only in-frame clones and lacks some. Here the sample spans approximately 60,000 clones, around 80% being singletons. Source material: peripheral blood. This TCR was sampled from a woman aged 55-69 years with acute or convalescent COVID-19. The chain links TRBV29-1 to TRBJ2-5, with 11 bases matching TRBD2. CDR3 DNA: TGCAGCGTTGAGGGCGAACTAGCGGGGGACCAAACTCAGGAGACCCAGTACTTC. This codes for CSVEGELAGDQTQETQYF.